The clone carrying this T cell receptor beta chain has more than one count but fewer than ten. A junction boundary mismatches the germline segment, possibly from a read error. Time point in this sample: pre-sensitization, week 0. Stated treatment: therapeutic diphenylcyclopropenone sensitization with weekly scalp DPC. Whole blood, unfractionated, served as the material for total RNA extraction. This CDR3 has 14 amino acids. The germline gives CDR1 SQVTM, CDR2 ANQGSEA. TCRdb called the RACE reads again in MiXCR, with one record for every CDR3 protein. The sample lists about 98,000 distinct CDR3 sequences, more than 10% occurring once. The data were taken from a study of human T cells and chemical hapten exposure.

Specimen: whole blood, collected in connection with sensitization to the hapten diphenylcyclopropenone (DPC). The gene calls are TRBV29-1 and TRBJ1-4; 8 bases are a match to TRBD1. The TCR originated in a woman between 55 and 75 years old with alopecia areata. Some clones in this sample may be carry-over from other donors' samples. CDR3 sequence reads: CSVEGTTGDEKLFF. Written as DNA, the CDR3 is TGCAGCGTCGAAGGCACGACAGGGGATGAAAAACTGTTTTTT.